The source of this T cell receptor (beta chain) is a study of control samples from healthy donors and cancer patients. Produced via immunoSEQ multiplex PCR; TCRdb's table is partial and in-frame only. This table holds roughly 200,000 clones. V shed 0 bases, J shed 5 bases, and the junction held 6 bases outside the gene matches. The length of the CDR3 is 15 residues. Germline V lookup: CDR1 SGHNT, CDR2 YYREEE (reference sequence). The receptor was isolated from a woman aged 25 to 39 in good health. The sample taken for sequencing was blood. The chain carries TRBV5-4 and TRBJ2-7, with 9 bases identical to TRBD2. As DNA, the CDR3 is TGTGCCAGCAGCTTGGGACTAGCGGTCAACAACGAGCAGTACTTC. Translating gives CASSLGLAVNNEQYF.